This T cell receptor (beta chain) was observed in a study of blood T cell repertoires in COVID-19 (dated by TCRdb to the early 2020s). Study-wide context: The collaborator samples originated in the United States, Italy and Spain and spanned the acute and convalescent phases of COVID-19. The material from the prospective study consisted of cDNA or gDNA derived from T cells, B-cell-depleted T cells, or PBMCs. Deeply sampled blood TCRbeta repertoires from subjects exposed to, actively infected with, or recovered from COVID-19 were included in the dataset. The repertoires were made available in a free public database intended to serve as a resource for research on the immune response to SARS-CoV-2. Samples were obtained from the ongoing ImmuneRACE study (first 160 participants) and from approximately 1,200 subjects provided by 6 global collaborators. The sample metadata nearly always contained a de-identified subject ID, COVID-19 status, age in years and sex. HLA class I and class II types, where available, came from metadata supplied by the sample provider rather than from assay-based typing.

The germline V gene supplies CDR1 MGHDK and CDR2 SYGVNS. V is pruned by 0 bases and J by 7 bases, leaving 5 bases of the junction without a gene match. The CDR3 goes from the cysteine to the phenylalanine over 14 residues. The entry retains the CDR3 DNA only, 42 bases that are in frame from base 1. In the case of this clone: Its antigen is not yet known. Qualities for individual bases were not recorded, and no much larger clone is one base off.

Samples from volunteer blood donors who had recovered from COVID-19 were contributed by a second Seattle source. The collaborating institutions used their own protocols to collect whole blood in K2EDTA tubes. For TCRbeta analysis, collaborators shipped samples as frozen whole blood, isolated PBMCs, or DNA extracted from either of those sample types. TCRbeta CDR3 regions were amplified from genomic DNA by means of the immunoSEQ Assay, a bias-controlled multiplex PCR. The source study handled its data this way. Nucleated cell counts per sample were estimated from amplification of reference gene primers within the assay. To quantify the absolute abundance of each unique TCRbeta CDR3 rearrangement, sequence reads were collapsed and filtered. For each sample, productive Simpson clonality was calculated as the square root of Simpson's diversity index over productive rearrangements. The source is immuneACCESS, and TCRdb retained only in-frame sequences with V and J called. Part of the clones is not carried over; for the studies checked, unresolved V genes explain less than half of this, and the remainder is unexplained. The V and J calls and clone size were taken over from that table, and D and trimming were inferred from the DNA. The sample contains around 250,000 clones, just over 85% of them found a single time. Together, the top ten hold over 2% of the sample.

Points the paper makes about the study in general: Clinical and demographic metadata were provided uncurated, with the amount varying by source and participant.

Sequencing used peripheral blood. The rearranged chain carries TRBV25-1 and TRBJ1-1; 7 bases in the middle match TRBD1. This sequence originates from a man aged 25 to 40 who had recovered from COVID-19. The CDR3 protein: CASSEYIGGVEAFF. In nucleotides, the sequence is TGTGCCAGCAGTGAATATATAGGGGGCGTTGAAGCTTTCTTT.